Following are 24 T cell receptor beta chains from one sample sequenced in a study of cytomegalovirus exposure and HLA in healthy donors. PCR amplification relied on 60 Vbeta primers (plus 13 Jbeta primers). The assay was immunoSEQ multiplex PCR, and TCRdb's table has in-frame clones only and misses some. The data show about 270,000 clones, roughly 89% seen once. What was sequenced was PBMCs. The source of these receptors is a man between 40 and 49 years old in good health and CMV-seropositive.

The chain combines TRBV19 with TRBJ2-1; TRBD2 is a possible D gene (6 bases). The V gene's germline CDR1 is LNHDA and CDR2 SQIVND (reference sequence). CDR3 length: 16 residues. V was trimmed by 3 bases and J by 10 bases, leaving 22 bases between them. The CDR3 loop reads CASSILDYQPSEEQFF. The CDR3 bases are TGTGCCAGTAGTATTCTCGACTACCAACCTAGCGAGGAGCAGTTCTTC.

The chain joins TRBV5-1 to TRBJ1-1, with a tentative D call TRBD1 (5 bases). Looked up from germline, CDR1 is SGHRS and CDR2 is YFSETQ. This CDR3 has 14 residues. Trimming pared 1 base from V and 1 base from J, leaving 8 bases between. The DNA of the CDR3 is TGCGCCAGCAGCTTGCACAGGCAGAACACTGAAGCTTTCTTT. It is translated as CASSLHRQNTEAFF. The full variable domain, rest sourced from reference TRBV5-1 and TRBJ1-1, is KAGVTQTPRYLIKTRGQQVTLSCSPISGHRSVSWYQQTPGQGLQFLFEYFSETQRNKGNFPGRFSGRQFSNSRSEMNVSTLELGDSALYLCASSLHRQNTEAFFGQGTRLTVV.

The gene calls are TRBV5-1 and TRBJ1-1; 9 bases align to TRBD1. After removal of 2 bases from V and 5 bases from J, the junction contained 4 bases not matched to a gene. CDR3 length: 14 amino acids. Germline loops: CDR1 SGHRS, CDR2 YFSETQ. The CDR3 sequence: CASSLYRGRTEAFF. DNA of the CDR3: TGCGCCAGCAGCTTATACAGGGGGCGAACTGAAGCTTTCTTT.

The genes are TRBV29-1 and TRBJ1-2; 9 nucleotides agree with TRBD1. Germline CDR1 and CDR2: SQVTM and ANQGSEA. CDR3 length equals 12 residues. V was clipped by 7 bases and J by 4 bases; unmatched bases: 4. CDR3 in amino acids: CSAKGQGYGYTF. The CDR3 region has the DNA TGCAGCGCCAAGGGACAGGGCTATGGCTACACCTTC.

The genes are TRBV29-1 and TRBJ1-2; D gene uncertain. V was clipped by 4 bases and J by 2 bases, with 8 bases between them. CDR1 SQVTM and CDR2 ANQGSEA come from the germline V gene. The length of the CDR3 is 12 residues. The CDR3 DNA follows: TGCAGCGTTGTACAGTTAAACTATGGCTACACCTTC. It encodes CSVVQLNYGYTF.

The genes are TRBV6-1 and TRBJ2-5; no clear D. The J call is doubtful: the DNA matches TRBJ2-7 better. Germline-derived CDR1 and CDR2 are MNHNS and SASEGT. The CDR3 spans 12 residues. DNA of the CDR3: TGTGCCAGCAGTGAACCTTACTACGAGCAGTACTTC. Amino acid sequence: CASSEPYYEQYF.

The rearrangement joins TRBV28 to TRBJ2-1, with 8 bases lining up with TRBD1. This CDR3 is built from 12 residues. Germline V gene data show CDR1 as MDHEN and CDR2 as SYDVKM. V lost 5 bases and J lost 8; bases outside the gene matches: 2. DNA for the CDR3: TGTGCCAGCAGTCCCAGGGGGCATGAGCAGTTCTTC. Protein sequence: CASSPRGHEQFF.

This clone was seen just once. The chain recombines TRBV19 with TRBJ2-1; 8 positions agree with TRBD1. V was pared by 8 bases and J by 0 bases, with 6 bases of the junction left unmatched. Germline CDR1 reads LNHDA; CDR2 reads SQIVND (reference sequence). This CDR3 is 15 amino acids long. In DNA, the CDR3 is TGTGCCAGTCGACCACAGGGGGTCTCCTACAATGAGCAGTTCTTC. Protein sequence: CASRPQGVSYNEQFF.

CDR3 coding DNA: TGTGCCAGCAGCGCAGGACGGAGGCTCAACTATGGCTACACCTTC. Residues: CASSAGRRLNYGYTF. V gene TRBV6-1 combines with J gene TRBJ1-2; D is ambiguous. Germline V lookup: CDR1 MNHNS, CDR2 SASEGT. Trimming removed 6 bases from V and 2 bases from J, with 16 bases in between. The CDR3 is 15 amino acids.

CDR3 loop: CASSPPTSSGGANVLTF. The CDR3 DNA reads as TGTGCCAGCTCACCGCCTACTAGTTCGGGTGGGGCCAACGTCCTGACTTTC. The V gene is TRBV18, the J gene TRBJ2-6; the D gene is possibly TRBD2 (5 bases). Trimming took off 3 bases at V and 3 bases at J, with 15 bases between the two ends. This CDR3 comprises 17 residues. Germline V gene sequence: CDR1 KGHSH, CDR2 LQKENI. Full variable domain (outside the CDR3, taken from reference TRBV18 and TRBJ2-6): NAGVMQNPRHLVRRRGQEARLRCSPMKGHSHVYWYRQLPEEGLKFMVYLQKENIIDESGMPKERFSAEFPKEGPSILRIQQVVRGDSAAYFCASSPPTSSGGANVLTFGAGSRLTVL.

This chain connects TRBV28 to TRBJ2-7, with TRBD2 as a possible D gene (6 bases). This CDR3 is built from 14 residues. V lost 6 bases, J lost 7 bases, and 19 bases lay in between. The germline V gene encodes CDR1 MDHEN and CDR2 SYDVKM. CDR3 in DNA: TGTGCCAGCAGAACTACCGGGGGATCAAGGGAGCAGTACTTC. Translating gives CASRTTGGSREQYF.

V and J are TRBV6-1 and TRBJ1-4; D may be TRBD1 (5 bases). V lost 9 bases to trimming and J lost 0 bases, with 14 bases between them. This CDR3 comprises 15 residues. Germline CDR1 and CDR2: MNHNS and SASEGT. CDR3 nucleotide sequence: TGTGCCAGTCACCCTCGACAGACAACTAATGAAAAACTGTTTTTT. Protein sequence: CASHPRQTTNEKLFF.

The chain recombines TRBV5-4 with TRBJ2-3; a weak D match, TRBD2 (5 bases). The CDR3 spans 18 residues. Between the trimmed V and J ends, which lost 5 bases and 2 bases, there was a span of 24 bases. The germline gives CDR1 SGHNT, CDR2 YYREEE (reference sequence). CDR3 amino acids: CASSTWGLAGRFTDTQYF. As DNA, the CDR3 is TGTGCCAGCAGTACTTGGGGTCTAGCCGGGCGATTCACAGATACGCAGTATTTT.

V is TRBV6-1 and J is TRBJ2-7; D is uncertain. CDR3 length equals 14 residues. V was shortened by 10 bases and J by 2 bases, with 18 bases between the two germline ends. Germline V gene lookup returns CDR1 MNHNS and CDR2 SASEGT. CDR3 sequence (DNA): TGTGCCAAATGGAGAGGTACGAGTCCCTACGAGCAGTACTTC. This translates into CAKWRGTSPYEQYF.

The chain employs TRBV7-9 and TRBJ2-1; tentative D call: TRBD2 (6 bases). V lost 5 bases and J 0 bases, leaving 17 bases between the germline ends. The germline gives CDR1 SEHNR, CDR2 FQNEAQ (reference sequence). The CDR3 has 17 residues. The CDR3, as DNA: TGTGCCAGCAGCGGGGGAACGGGAGCCGACTCCTACAATGAGCAGTTCTTC. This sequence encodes CASSGGTGADSYNEQFF. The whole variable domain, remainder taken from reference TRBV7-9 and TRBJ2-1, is DTGVSQNPRHKITKRGQNVTFRCDPISEHNRLYWYRQTLGQGPEFLTYFQNEAQLEKSRLLSDRFSAERPKGSFSTLEIQRTEQGDSAMYLCASSGGTGADSYNEQFFGPGTRLTVL.

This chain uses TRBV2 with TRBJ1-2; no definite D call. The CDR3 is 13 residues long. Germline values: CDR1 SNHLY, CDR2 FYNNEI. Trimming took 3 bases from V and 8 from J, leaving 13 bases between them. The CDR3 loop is CASSEGRLYGYTF. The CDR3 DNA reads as TGTGCCAGCAGTGAGGGCAGATTATACGGCTACACCTTC. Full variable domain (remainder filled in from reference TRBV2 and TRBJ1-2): EPEVTQTPSHQVTQMGQEVILRCVPISNHLYFYWYRQILGQKVEFLVSFYNNEISEKSEIFDDQFSVERPDGSNFTLKIRSTKLEDSAMYFCASSEGRLYGYTFGSGTRLTVV.

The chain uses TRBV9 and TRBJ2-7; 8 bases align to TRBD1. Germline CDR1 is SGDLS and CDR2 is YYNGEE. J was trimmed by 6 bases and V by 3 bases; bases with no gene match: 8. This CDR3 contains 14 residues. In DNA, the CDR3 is TGTGCCAGCAGCGCATTAGGACAGGGCCGCGAGCAGTACTTC. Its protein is CASSALGQGREQYF.

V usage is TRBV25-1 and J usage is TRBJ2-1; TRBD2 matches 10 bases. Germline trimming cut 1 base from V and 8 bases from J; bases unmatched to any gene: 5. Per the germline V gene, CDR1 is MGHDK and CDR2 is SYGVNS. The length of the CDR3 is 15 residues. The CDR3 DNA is TGTGCCAGCAGTGAATCTAGCGGGAGATTCCATGAGCAGTTCTTC. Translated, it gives CASSESSGRFHEQFF.

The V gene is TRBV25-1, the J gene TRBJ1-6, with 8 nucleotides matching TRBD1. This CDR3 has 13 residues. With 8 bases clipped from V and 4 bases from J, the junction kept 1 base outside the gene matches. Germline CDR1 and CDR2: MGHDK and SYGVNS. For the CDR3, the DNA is TGTGCCAGCCACAGGGGGTATAATTCACCCCTCCACTTT. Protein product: CASHRGYNSPLHF.

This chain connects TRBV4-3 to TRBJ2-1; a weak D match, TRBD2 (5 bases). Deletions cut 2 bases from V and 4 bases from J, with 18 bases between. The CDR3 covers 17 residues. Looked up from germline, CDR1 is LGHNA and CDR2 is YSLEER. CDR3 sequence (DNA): TGCGCCAGCAGCCAACGTCAACTAGACCACGTGTACAATGAGCAGTTCTTC. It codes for CASSQRQLDHVYNEQFF.

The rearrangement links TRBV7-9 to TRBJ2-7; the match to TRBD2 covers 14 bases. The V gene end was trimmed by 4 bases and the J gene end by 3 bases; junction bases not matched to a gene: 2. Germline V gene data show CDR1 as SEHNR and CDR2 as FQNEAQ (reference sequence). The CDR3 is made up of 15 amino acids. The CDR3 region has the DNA TGTGCCAGCAGCTGGGGACTAGCGGGAGACTACGAGCAGTACTTC. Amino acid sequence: CASSWGLAGDYEQYF.

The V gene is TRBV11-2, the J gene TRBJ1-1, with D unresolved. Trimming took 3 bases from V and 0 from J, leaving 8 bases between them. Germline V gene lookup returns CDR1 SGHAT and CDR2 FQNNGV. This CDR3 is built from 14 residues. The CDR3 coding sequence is TGTGCCAGCAGCTTTAGGGAGATGAACACTGAAGCTTTCTTT. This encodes CASSFREMNTEAFF.

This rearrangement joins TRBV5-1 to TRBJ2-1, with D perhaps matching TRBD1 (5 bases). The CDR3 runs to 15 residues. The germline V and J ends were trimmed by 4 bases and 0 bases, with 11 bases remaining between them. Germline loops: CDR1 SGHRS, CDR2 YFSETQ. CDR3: CASSKDKNSYNEQFF. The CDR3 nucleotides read TGCGCCAGCAGCAAGGACAAGAACTCCTACAATGAGCAGTTCTTC. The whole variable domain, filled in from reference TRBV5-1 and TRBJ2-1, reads KAGVTQTPRYLIKTRGQQVTLSCSPISGHRSVSWYQQTPGQGLQFLFEYFSETQRNKGNFPGRFSGRQFSNSRSEMNVSTLELGDSALYLCASSKDKNSYNEQFFGPGTRLTVL.

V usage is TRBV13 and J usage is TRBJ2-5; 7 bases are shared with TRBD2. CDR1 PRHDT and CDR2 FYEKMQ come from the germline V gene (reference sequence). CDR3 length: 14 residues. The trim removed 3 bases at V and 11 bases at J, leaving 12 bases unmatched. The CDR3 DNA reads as TGTGCCAGCAGCTTCAGCCGAGCCTGGCGGGAGCAGTACTTC. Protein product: CASSFSRAWREQYF.